The rows below give T cell receptor beta chains drawn from one sample of a study of T cells in Graves' hyperthyroidism and ophthalmopathy. MiXCR, run by TCRdb on the multiplex PCR reads, gives a single entry per CDR3 protein. The sample holds about 530,000 distinct CDR3 sequences, roughly 17% seen once. Sequencing used blood. The source is a woman between 18 and 29 years old with Graves' ophthalmopathy. Each CDR3 is given with its conserved first and last residue. A D gene is named only where the DNA matches it firmly. The size of a clone is reported for some rows only, either as once, few or many, or as a class for expanded clones.

J gene | clone size | D gene | V gene | CDR3 DNA | CDR3 protein
TRBJ1-3 | few | NA | TRBV4-2 | TGTGCCAGCAGCCAAGATTGGACTGATACCTCTGGAAACACCATATATTTT | CASSQDWTDTSGNTIYF
TRBJ1-2 | NA | NA | TRBV4-1 | TGCGCCAGCAGCCAAGCCGGTGATTCGGGCGGCTACACCTTC | CASSQAGDSGGYTF
TRBJ2-7 | NA | NA | TRBV7-3 | TGTGCCAGCAGCTCTAGGCGGACCAGCTCCTACGAGCAGTACTTC | CASSSRRTSSYEQYF
TRBJ2-1 | few | TRBD2 | TRBV10-3 | TGTGCTTCGGGGGCTAGCGGGGCCAATGAGCAGTTCTTC | CASGASGANEQFF
TRBJ1-5 | few | NA | TRBV20-1 | TGCAGTGCTAGACCCATGGGGGAAAATCAGCCCCAGCATTTT | CSARPMGENQPQHF
TRBJ2-7 | few | NA | TRBV5-6 | TGTGCCAGCAGCTTAATGACGGCAGGTGCTACCTACGAGCAGTACTTC | CASSLMTAGATYEQYF
TRBJ2-1 | many | TRBD2 | TRBV5-1 | TGCGCCAGCAGCTTGGACGTGCGGGAGTCGGATGAGCAGTTCTTC | CASSLDVRESDEQFF
TRBJ1-1 | NA | NA | TRBV6-6 | TGTGCCAGCAGTCACTCGCCCCGGGCCGTGATGGCTTTCTTT | CASSHSPRAVMAFF
TRBJ1-6 | few | NA | TRBV6-1 | TGTGCCAGCAGTGTTAAGGAGACTTATTCACCCCTCCACTTT | CASSVKETYSPLHF
TRBJ1-2 | few | NA | TRBV2 | TGTGCCAGCAGTTCTCAACCGGGCCCGGGTGGCTACACCTTC | CASSSQPGPGGYTF
TRBJ1-2 | NA | NA | TRBV6-2/TRBV6-3 | TGTGCCAGCAGTTACTCGAAGGGGGACTATGGCTACACCTTC | CASSYSKGDYGYTF
TRBJ2-7 | few | NA | TRBV6-5 | TGTGCCAGCAGTTACTCGACAAGTCCGGTCTACGAGCAGTACTTC | CASSYSTSPVYEQYF
TRBJ2-6 | NA | TRBD1 | TRBV7-2 | TGTGCCAGCAGACCGGGACAGGGGGCGAAGGGGTCTGGGGCCAACGTCCTGACTTTC | CASRPGQGAKGSGANVLTF
TRBJ2-3 | many | NA | TRBV10-3 | TGTGCCATCAGTGAGGGGGGGCTGACAGATACGCAGTATTTT | CAISEGGLTDTQYF
TRBJ1-1 | many | NA | TRBV6-5 | TGTGCCAGCAGTTACTCGGGCAGAAGGGACACTGAAGCTTTCTTT | CASSYSGRRDTEAFF
TRBJ1-1 | many | NA | TRBV28 | TGTGCCAGCAGTTTAACGGTGAACACTGAAGCTTTCTTT | CASSLTVNTEAFF
TRBJ2-3 | many | TRBD2 | TRBV28 | TGTGCCAGCAGTTTCCTCCAGCGGGAGGATAGGTCAGATACGCAGTATTTT | CASSFLQREDRSDTQYF
TRBJ2-5 | many | TRBD2 | TRBV2 | TGTGCCAGCAGTGGCCCTCCCCGCGTAGCGGGGCGTCAAGAGACCCAGTACTTC | CASSGPPRVAGRQETQYF
TRBJ2-7 | NA | NA | TRBV5-1 | TGCGCCAGCAGCCCCATCCAGGGAACCTACGAGCAGTACTTC | CASSPIQGTYEQYF
TRBJ2-3 | NA | NA | TRBV4-1 | TGCGCCAGCAGCCAAGACACTAGCCGGAACACAGATACGCAGTGTTTT | CASSQDTSRNTDTQCF
TRBJ1-2 | many | NA | TRBV6-1 | TGTGCCAGCAGTGACAGGGCGGACTATGGCTACACCTTC | CASSDRADYGYTF
TRBJ2-1 | few | NA | TRBV7-9 | TGTGCCGCTTCATTCAGCTCCTACAATGAGCAGTTCTTC | CAASFSSYNEQFF
TRBJ2-3 | many | NA | TRBV10-3 | TGTGCCATCAGTGACCCGGCCAACAACCCAGATACGCAGTATTTT | CAISDPANNPDTQYF
TRBJ2-3 | few | TRBD2 | TRBV9 | TGTGCCAGCAGCCTCGGGACTAGCGGGAGTAAGACGACAGATACGCAGTATTTT | CASSLGTSGSKTTDTQYF
TRBJ2-2 | few | NA | TRBV11-3 | TGTGCCAGCAGCTTGAACAGCCTTACCGGGGAGCTGTTTTTT | CASSLNSLTGELFF
TRBJ2-7 | NA | NA | TRBV6-1 | TGTGCCAGCAGTGAGTTCTGGCAGTACTTC | CASSEFWQYF
TRBJ2-7 | many | TRBD2 | TRBV13 | TGTGCCAGCAGCCTTAAGAGCGGGAGCGAAGCTTACGAGCAGTACTTC | CASSLKSGSEAYEQYF
TRBJ2-1 | NA | TRBD2 | TRBV13 | TGTGCCAGCAGCACGGGACTAGCGGGGAATGAGCAGTTCTTC | CASSTGLAGNEQFF
TRBJ2-7 | NA | NA | TRBV20-1 | TGCAGTGCTAGCCTAACCGGGACATATACCTACGAGCAGTACTTC | CSASLTGTYTYEQYF
TRBJ2-1 | NA | NA | TRBV11-2 | TGTGCCAGCAGCTTAGGGCCTGCTAGCTCCTACAATGAGCAGTTCTTC | CASSLGPASSYNEQFF
TRBJ2-1 | many | TRBD2 | TRBV20-1 | TGCAGTGCTAGAGATATGGCTAGCGGGAACCATGAGCAGTTCTTC | CSARDMASGNHEQFF
TRBJ1-2 | NA | TRBD1 | TRBV28 | TGTGCCAGCAGTTTAACAGGTGGGGACAGGGGATCCGGCTACACCTTC | CASSLTGGDRGSGYTF
TRBJ2-1 | many | TRBD2 | TRBV6-2/TRBV6-3 | TGTGCCAGCAGTATAAGCGGGAGACTTTACAATGAGCAGTTCTTC | CASSISGRLYNEQFF
TRBJ2-7 | many | TRBD1 | TRBV29-1 | TGCAGCGTTGAAGAGGACTCCGGGACAGGGACCTACGAGCAGTACTTC | CSVEEDSGTGTYEQYF
TRBJ1-2 | many | NA | TRBV11-2 | TGTGCCAGCAGCTTAGGTTACAGGGACCCCGGCGCTAACTATGGCTACACCTTC | CASSLGYRDPGANYGYTF
TRBJ2-1 | many | NA | TRBV4-1 | TGCGCCAGCAGCCAAGTTGGGACTCTCAATGAGCAGTTCTTC | CASSQVGTLNEQFF
TRBJ1-3 | NA | TRBD1 | TRBV7-2 | TGTGCCAGCAGCTCACCACCCAGGACAGGGAACACCATATATTTT | CASSSPPRTGNTIYF
TRBJ2-2 | many | NA | TRBV6-5 | TGTGCCAGCAGTTACGGCCTGAACACCGGGGAGCTGTTTTTT | CASSYGLNTGELFF
TRBJ1-1 | many | TRBD1 | TRBV11-2 | TGTGCCAGCAGCTTACGAGGGGGCTTTGACACTGAAGCTTTCTTT | CASSLRGGFDTEAFF
TRBJ2-1 | many | NA | TRBV12-3/TRBV12-4 | TGTGCCAGCAGGCCACCAAGCCTAGCCGTTTACAATGAGCAGTTCTTC | CASRPPSLAVYNEQFF
TRBJ2-1 | NA | NA | TRBV4-1 | TGCGCCAGCAGCCAAGAGTCCCCGGAGCAGTTCTTC | CASSQESPEQFF
TRBJ2-2 | few | NA | TRBV2 | TGTGCCAGCACGATCGGGCCTAACACCGGGGAGCTGTTTTTT | CASTIGPNTGELFF
TRBJ2-1 | NA | NA | TRBV11-1 | TGCGCCAGCAGCCAAAGCGGGTGCTATAATGAGCAGTTCTTC | CASSQSGCYNEQFF
TRBJ2-2 | many | NA | TRBV5-1 | TGCGCCAGCAGCTTTGAAGGCGCAACCGGGGAGCTGTTTTTT | CASSFEGATGELFF
TRBJ2-5 | many | TRBD2 | TRBV11-2 | TGTGCCAGCAGCTTAGAAAGGCTAGCGGGAGGAGGAGAGACCCAGTACTTC | CASSLERLAGGGETQYF
TRBJ2-7 | NA | NA | TRBV25-1 | TGTGCCAGCAGTGAATCACCGAGCGAGCGGCAGTACTTC | CASSESPSERQYF
TRBJ2-3 | few | NA | TRBV5-1 | TGCGCCAGCAGCATCAGACGGGACAAAATATCCACAGATACGCAGTATTTT | CASSIRRDKISTDTQYF
TRBJ2-3 | many | TRBD1 | TRBV28 | TGTGCCAGCAGTCCCCAGGGGGCGGGGAGAGATACGCAGTATTTT | CASSPQGAGRDTQYF